The 23 T cell receptor beta chains presented below share a single source sample, sequenced in a study of molecular identifiers for immune sequencing clone quantification. TCRdb reprocessed the PCR reads with MiXCR, giving one entry per CDR3 protein. The sample includes around 470,000 distinct CDR3 sequences, 20% to 25% of them seen just once. Sequenced input: naive CD8+ T cells from blood, with Jurkat cell RNA spiked in. The subset here: FACS-sorted CD8+CD4-CCR7+CD45RA+ naive T cells. The receptor set was obtained from a human donor in good health. Some libraries in this study had Jurkat cell RNA spiked in.

J is TRBJ2-3 and V is TRBV28, with TRBD2 identical over 12 bases. V dropped 5 bases and J dropped 2; count of bases not matched to a gene: 5. The CDR3 has 16 amino acids. In germline, CDR1 is MDHEN, CDR2 SYDVKM. CDR3 nucleotides: TGTGCCAGCAGTGCGCGACTAGCGGGAGTCACAGATACGCAGTATTTT. It codes for CASSARLAGVTDTQYF.

This clonotype was seen ten or more times. V is TRBV9 and J is TRBJ2-6; TRBD1 matches at 8 bases. V dropped 4 bases and J dropped 1; count of bases not matched to a gene: 10. This CDR3 region has 18 residues. Germline assignment: CDR1 SGDLS and CDR2 YYNGEE. The CDR3 loop reads CASSIDRGFGSGANVLTF. Here the CDR3 DNA reads TGTGCCAGCAGCATCGACAGGGGATTTGGGTCTGGGGCCAACGTCCTGACTTTC.

This clonotype was counted once. V is TRBV19 and J is TRBJ1-2, with D maybe TRBD1 (5 bases). Germline loops: CDR1 LNHDA, CDR2 SQIVND (reference sequence). The V end lost 6 bases, the J end lost 4 bases, and 12 bases lay between the germline ends. The CDR3 totals 13 residues. The CDR3 protein is CASRLGTGYGYTF. In DNA, the CDR3 is TGTGCCAGTAGGCTTGGGACCGGCTATGGCTACACCTTC.

The chain combines TRBV4-3 with TRBJ2-2, with D unresolved. This CDR3 region has 18 residues. Looked up from germline, CDR1 is LGHNA and CDR2 is YSLEER. The ends were cut back, 0 bases at V and 4 bases at J, with 18 bases in the middle. The CDR3 nucleotides are TGCGCCAGCAGCCAAGAACGGTCGTTCGGGCTAAGCACCGGGGAGCTGTTTTTT. Protein: CASSQERSFGLSTGELFF.

At least ten counts were recorded for this clonotype. V gene TRBV19 combines with J gene TRBJ2-7; TRBD1 might be the D (5 bases). The V end lost 6 bases, the J end lost 1 base, and 16 bases lay between the germline ends. Germline V gene data show CDR1 as LNHDA and CDR2 as SQIVND (reference sequence). This CDR3 has 15 amino acids. The CDR3 loop reads CASRPDRQGSYEQYF. CDR3 sequence (DNA): TGTGCCAGTAGGCCCGATCGGCAGGGATCCTACGAGCAGTACTTC.

This clonotype occurred many times. The chain joins TRBV2 to TRBJ1-5; D remains ambiguous. Between the trimmed V and J ends, which lost 3 bases and 1 base, there was a span of 10 bases. This CDR3 has 15 residues. The germline V gene has CDR1 SNHLY and CDR2 FYNNEI. CDR3 in amino acids: CASSDGQWSNQPQHF. DNA for the CDR3: TGTGCCAGCAGTGACGGCCAGTGGAGCAATCAGCCCCAGCATTTT.

The chain uses TRBV24-1 and TRBJ1-2; no clear D. Germline V gives CDR1 KGHDR, CDR2 SFDVKD. This CDR3 is built from 15 residues. The V and J ends lost 5 bases and 1 base respectively, with 13 bases between them. The chain's CDR3 is CATSGPAKDNYGYTF. The CDR3, as DNA: TGTGCCACCAGTGGACCGGCAAAGGATAACTATGGCTACACCTTC.

This clonotype was seen repeatedly, ten times or more. The V gene is TRBV11-2, the J gene TRBJ1-1; no firm D call. The germline V gene has CDR1 SGHAT and CDR2 FQNNGV. The CDR3 extends over 14 amino acids. V was trimmed by 3 bases and J by 1 base, leaving 9 bases between them. The CDR3, as DNA: TGTGCCAGCAGCTTCTTTTATTCGAACACTGAAGCTTTCTTT. It encodes CASSFFYSNTEAFF.

There are many counts of this clonotype. The chain carries TRBV20-1 and TRBJ1-5; 7 bases match TRBD1. This CDR3 is 15 amino acids long. V was pared by 3 bases and J by 3 bases, with 8 bases of the junction left unmatched. The V gene's germline CDR1 is DFQATT and CDR2 SNEGSKA (reference sequence). The CDR3 here is CSARGPDRDNQPQHF. The DNA for the CDR3 is TGCAGTGCTAGGGGACCCGACAGGGACAATCAGCCCCAGCATTTT.

This clonotype showed up many times. The rearrangement uses TRBV7-9 and TRBJ2-5; 8 bases match TRBD2. Trimming at V came to 4 bases and at J to 10 bases, leaving 11 bases not matched to a gene. Germline loops: CDR1 SEHNR, CDR2 FQNEAQ (reference sequence). The CDR3 runs 14 residues. The CDR3 here is CASSYSGNSLIQYF. In DNA form, the CDR3 reads TGTGCCAGCAGCTATAGCGGGAATTCCCTCATCCAGTACTTC.

This clonotype has just a few counts. V usage is TRBV12-3 or TRBV12-4 and J usage is TRBJ2-1; D not certain. V was shortened by 6 bases and J by 7 bases, with 7 bases between the two germline ends. CDR3 length equals 11 residues. The CDR3 here is CASRGSNEQFF. DNA for the CDR3: TGTGCCAGCAGAGGTAGTAATGAGCAGTTCTTC.

Many counts were recorded for this clonotype. The chain links TRBV19 to TRBJ1-5; no clear D. The germline V gene has CDR1 LNHDA and CDR2 SQIVND (reference sequence). The V gene lost 3 bases and the J gene lost 5 bases, with 11 bases spanning the gap. The CDR3 totals 14 residues. CDR3 protein: CASSIGQPHQPQHF. The CDR3, as DNA: TGTGCCAGTAGTATCGGGCAGCCTCATCAGCCCCAGCATTTT.

Many counts were recorded for this clonotype. This chain joins TRBV10-3 and TRBJ2-7; maybe TRBD1 (6 bases). V lost 6 bases, J lost 7 bases, and 19 bases lay in between. CDR1 is ENHRY and CDR2 is SYGVKD in the germline V gene. The CDR3 covers 14 residues. The CDR3 region has the DNA TGTGCCATCAGGGGGGACACCTTCCCGGGGGAGCAGTACTTC. It encodes CAIRGDTFPGEQYF.

This clonotype occurred a few times. V and J are TRBV4-3 and TRBJ2-7; D is unclear. V was pared by 0 bases and J by 4 bases, with 16 bases between. Germline-derived CDR1 and CDR2 are LGHNA and YSLEER. CDR3 size: 16 residues. The CDR3 DNA reads as TGCGCCAGCAGCCAAGATTACACCGGGTTCGGGTACGAGCAGTACTTC. Its translation: CASSQDYTGFGYEQYF.

The chain couples TRBV4-1 to TRBJ2-7; possible D gene TRBD1, 6 bases. Trimming left V 2 bases short and J 5 bases short, with 13 bases between. This CDR3 is built from 14 residues. Germline V gene lookup returns CDR1 MGHRA and CDR2 YSYEKL. The CDR3 DNA reads TGCGCCAGCAGCCAACGGGCAGGGGTAGACGAGCAGTACTTC. Translation: CASSQRAGVDEQYF.

The CDR3 region is CASSEGDRDNSPLHF. The CDR3 nucleotides read TGTGCCAGCAGTGAGGGGGACAGGGATAATTCACCCCTCCACTTT. The J gene is TRBJ1-6, the V gene TRBV6-1, with 9 bases lining up with TRBD1. Germline lookup yields CDR1 MNHNS and CDR2 SASEGT. This CDR3 comprises 15 residues. V was clipped by 3 bases and J by 5 bases; unmatched bases: 2.

The chain combines TRBV7-9 with TRBJ1-2; 7 bases align to TRBD1. The CDR3 loop spans 16 amino acids. Germline V CDR1 and CDR2: SEHNR, FQNEAQ (reference sequence). The junction had 12 bases not matched to a gene; V was cut back by 4 bases and J by 4 bases. CDR3 in amino acids: CASSSTPGQNVYGYTF. The CDR3 bases are TGTGCCAGCAGCTCAACCCCGGGACAGAACGTCTATGGCTACACCTTC.

The chain carries TRBV9 and TRBJ2-7; D call uncertain. In germline, CDR1 is SGDLS, CDR2 YYNGEE. This CDR3 is built from 14 residues. Trimming cost V 0 bases and J 3 bases, with 10 bases left between them. CDR3 DNA sequence: TGTGCCAGCAGCGTAGAAGGAAACCTCTACGAGCAGTACTTC. Amino acids: CASSVEGNLYEQYF.

V is TRBV9 and J is TRBJ2-4; 10 bases match TRBD2. This CDR3 has 15 residues. The trim removed 0 bases at V and 6 bases at J, leaving 3 bases unmatched. Germline CDR1 is SGDLS and CDR2 is YYNGEE. In nucleotides, the CDR3 is TGTGCCAGCAGCGTAGAAACTAGCGGGGCAAACATTCAGTACTTC. It codes for CASSVETSGANIQYF. The whole variable domain, filled in from reference TRBV9 and TRBJ2-4, reads DSGVTQTPKHLITATGQRVTLRCSPRSGDLSVYWYQQSLDQGLQFLIQYYNGEERAKGNILERFSAQQFPDLHSELNLSSLELGDSALYFCASSVETSGANIQYFGAGTRLSVL.

For this clonotype: Being one base from a much bigger clone, this may be a read error. V usage is TRBV12-3 or TRBV12-4 and J usage is TRBJ1-1, with 7 bases lining up with TRBD1. This CDR3 region has 15 residues. V was clipped by 4 bases and J by 1 base; unmatched bases: 6. CDR3 amino acids: CASSSRGRENTEAFF. CDR3 bases: TGTGCCAGCAGTTCAAGGGGGCGAGAGAACACTGAAGCTTTCTTT.

The table lists this clonotype with a count of one. A much larger clone lies one base from this, so it may be a read error. This rearrangement joins TRBV6-2 or TRBV6-3 to TRBJ2-3; TRBD2 is a possible D gene (7 bases). Between the trimmed V and J ends, which lost 4 bases and 2 bases, there was a span of 19 bases. The CDR3 runs to 17 residues. The V gene's germline CDR1 is MNHEY and CDR2 SVGEGT. The DNA of the CDR3 is TGTGCCAGCAGTTGCTGGATTCGGGGGGCGCACACAGATACGCAGTATTTT. Protein product: CASSCWIRGAHTDTQYF.

This clonotype was found a few times. The rearrangement links TRBV27 to TRBJ2-3; D ambiguous. The CDR3 is 15 amino acids. V lost 2 bases to trimming and J lost 2 bases, with 11 bases between them. CDR1 MNHEY and CDR2 SMNVEV come from the germline V gene (reference sequence). This chain's CDR3 is CASSLRVPTTDTQYF. Written as DNA, the CDR3 is TGTGCCAGCAGTTTAAGGGTGCCAACCACAGATACGCAGTATTTT.

On this clonotype itself: A much larger clone is a single base away; this may be a read error. The chain recombines TRBV24-1 with TRBJ2-2, with D tentatively TRBD1 or TRBD2 (5 bases each). Looked up from germline, CDR1 is KGHDR and CDR2 is SFDVKD. Between the trimmed V and J ends, which lost 1 base and 3 bases, there was a span of 8 bases. The CDR3 sequence is 15 residues long. CDR3 sequence reads: CATSDFGAYTGELFF. The CDR3 DNA follows: TGTGCCACCAGTGATTTCGGGGCATACACCGGGGAGCTGTTTTTT.